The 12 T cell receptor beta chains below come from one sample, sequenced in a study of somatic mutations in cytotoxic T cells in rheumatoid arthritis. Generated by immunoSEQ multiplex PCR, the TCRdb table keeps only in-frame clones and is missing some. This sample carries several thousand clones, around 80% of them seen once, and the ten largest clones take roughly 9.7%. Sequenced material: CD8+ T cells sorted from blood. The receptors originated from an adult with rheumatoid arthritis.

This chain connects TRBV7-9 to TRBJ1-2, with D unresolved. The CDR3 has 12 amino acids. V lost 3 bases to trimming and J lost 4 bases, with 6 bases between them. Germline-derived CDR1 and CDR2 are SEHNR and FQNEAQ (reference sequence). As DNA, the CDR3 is TGTGCCAGCAGCTTGGGCTCCTATGGCTACACCTTC. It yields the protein CASSLGSYGYTF. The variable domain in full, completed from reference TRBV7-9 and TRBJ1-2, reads DTGVSQNPRHKITKRGQNVTFRCDPISEHNRLYWYRQTLGQGPEFLTYFQNEAQLEKSRLLSDRFSAERPKGSFSTLEIQRTEQGDSAMYLCASSLGSYGYTFGSGTRLTVV.

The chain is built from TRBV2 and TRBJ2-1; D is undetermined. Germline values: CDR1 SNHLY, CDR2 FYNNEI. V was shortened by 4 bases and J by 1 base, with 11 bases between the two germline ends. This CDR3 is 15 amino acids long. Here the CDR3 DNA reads TGTGCCAGCAGTGTGGCGGTGGGATCCTACAATGAGCAGTTCTTC. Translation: CASSVAVGSYNEQFF.

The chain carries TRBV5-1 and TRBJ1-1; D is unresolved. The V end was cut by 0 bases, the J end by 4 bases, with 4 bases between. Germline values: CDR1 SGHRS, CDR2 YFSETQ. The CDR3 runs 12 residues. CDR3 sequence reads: CASSLVGTEAFF. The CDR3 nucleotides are TGCGCCAGCAGCTTGGTGGGCACTGAAGCTTTCTTT.

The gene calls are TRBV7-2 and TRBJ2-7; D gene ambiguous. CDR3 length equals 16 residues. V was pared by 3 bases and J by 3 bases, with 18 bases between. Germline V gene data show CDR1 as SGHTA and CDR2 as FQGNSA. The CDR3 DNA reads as TGTGCCAGCAGCTTCCTCGGGCCCCCGTTTAGCTACGAGCAGTACTTC. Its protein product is CASSFLGPPFSYEQYF.

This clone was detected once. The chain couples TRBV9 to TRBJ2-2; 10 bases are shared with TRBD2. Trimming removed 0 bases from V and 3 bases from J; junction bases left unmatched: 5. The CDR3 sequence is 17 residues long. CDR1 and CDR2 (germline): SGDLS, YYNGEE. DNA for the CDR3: TGTGCCAGCAGCGTAGATCCTAGCGGGGGTTACACCGGGGAGCTGTTTTTT. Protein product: CASSVDPSGGYTGELFF.

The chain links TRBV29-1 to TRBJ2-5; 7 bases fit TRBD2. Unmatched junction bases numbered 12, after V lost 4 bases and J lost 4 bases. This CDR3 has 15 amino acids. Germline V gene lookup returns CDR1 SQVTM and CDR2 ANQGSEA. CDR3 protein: CSVGGSPGEGETQYF. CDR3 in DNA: TGCAGCGTTGGAGGTAGCCCCGGGGAGGGAGAGACCCAGTACTTC.

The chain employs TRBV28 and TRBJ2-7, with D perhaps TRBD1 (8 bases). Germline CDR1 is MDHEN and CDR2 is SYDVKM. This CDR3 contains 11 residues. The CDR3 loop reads CASSYSDREGV. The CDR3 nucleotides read TGTGCCAGCAGTTATTCGGACAGGGAGGGCGTC.

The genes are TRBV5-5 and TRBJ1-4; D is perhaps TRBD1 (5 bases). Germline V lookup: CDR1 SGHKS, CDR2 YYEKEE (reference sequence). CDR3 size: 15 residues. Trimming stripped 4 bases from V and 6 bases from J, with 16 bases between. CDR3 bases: TGTGCCAGCAGCCCCGGTATAGGGGTGGATGAAAAACTGTTTTTT. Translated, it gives CASSPGIGVDEKLFF.

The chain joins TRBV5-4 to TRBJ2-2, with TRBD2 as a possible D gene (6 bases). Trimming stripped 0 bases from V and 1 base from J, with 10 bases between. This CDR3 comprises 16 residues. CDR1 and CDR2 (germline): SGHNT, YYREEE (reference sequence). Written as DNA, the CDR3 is TGTGCCAGCAGCTTGGCAGCGGGCCAGAACACCGGGGAGCTGTTTTTT. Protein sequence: CASSLAAGQNTGELFF.

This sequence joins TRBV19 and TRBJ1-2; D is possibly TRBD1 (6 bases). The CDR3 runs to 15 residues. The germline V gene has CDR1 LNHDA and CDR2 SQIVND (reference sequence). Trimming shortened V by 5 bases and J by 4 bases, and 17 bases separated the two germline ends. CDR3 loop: CASSPQTGLPYGYTF. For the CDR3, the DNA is TGTGCCAGTAGTCCCCAGACAGGACTTCCCTATGGCTACACCTTC.

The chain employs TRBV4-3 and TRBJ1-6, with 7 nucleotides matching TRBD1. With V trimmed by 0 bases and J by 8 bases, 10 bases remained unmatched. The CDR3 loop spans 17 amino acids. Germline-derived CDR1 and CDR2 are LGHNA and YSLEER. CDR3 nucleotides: TGCGCCAGCAGCCAAGAATGGACGGGACAGAGTTATTCACCCCTCCACTTT. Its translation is CASSQEWTGQSYSPLHF.

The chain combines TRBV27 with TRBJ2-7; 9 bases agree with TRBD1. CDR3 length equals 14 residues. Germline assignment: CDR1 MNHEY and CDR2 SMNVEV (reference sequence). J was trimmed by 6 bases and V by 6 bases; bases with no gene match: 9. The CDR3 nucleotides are TGTGCCAGCAGAATAGGGGGACAGGGATCCGAGCAGTACTTC. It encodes CASRIGGQGSEQYF.